The 26 T cell receptor beta chains reported below all come from one sample, sequenced in a study of blood T cell repertoires in COVID-19. Using immunoSEQ multiplex PCR, the repertoire was profiled, and TCRdb retains in-frame clones only, with some absent. The data contain under 350,000 clones, around 90% of them singletons. Sequences were obtained from PBMCs or T cells enriched from blood (not recorded which). The receptors were sampled from a middle-aged woman who had recovered from COVID-19.

This rearrangement joins TRBV19 to TRBJ2-5; D unclear. The germline gives CDR1 LNHDA, CDR2 SQIVND (reference sequence). Trimming pared 3 bases from V and 5 bases from J, leaving 10 bases between. The CDR3 covers 13 residues. CDR3 loop: CASSMRSMETQYF. The CDR3 DNA reads as TGTGCCAGTAGTATGAGGAGCATGGAGACCCAGTACTTC.

The chain has TRBV5-1 and TRBJ2-1; TRBD2 matches 16 bases. Looked up from germline, CDR1 is SGHRS and CDR2 is YFSETQ. Trimming at V came to 4 bases and at J to 2 bases, leaving 0 bases not matched to a gene. This CDR3 is 16 amino acids long. The CDR3 sequence: CASSGTSGGAYNEQFF. The CDR3 DNA follows: TGCGCCAGCAGCGGGACTAGCGGGGGGGCCTACAATGAGCAGTTCTTC.

The chain has TRBV3-1 (or the pseudogene TRBV3-2) and TRBJ1-6, with TRBD1 matching 12 bases. Germline CDR1 LGHDT, CDR2 YNNKEL (reference sequence). J was trimmed by 7 bases and V by 6 bases; bases with no gene match: 7. This CDR3 comprises 16 residues. CDR3 nucleotide sequence: TGTGCCAGCAGACTCCGGGACAGGGGGCCGAATTCACCCCTCCACTTT. Its translation is CASRLRDRGPNSPLHF.

The V and J genes are TRBV5-1 and TRBJ1-4; D remains ambiguous. This CDR3 is built from 13 residues. V dropped 4 bases and J dropped 0 bases, with 4 bases sitting between them. The germline CDR1 and CDR2 sequences are SGHRS and YFSETQ. The CDR3 region is CASSTATNEKLFF. In nucleotides, the CDR3 is TGCGCCAGCAGCACAGCAACTAATGAAAAACTGTTTTTT.

The V gene is TRBV7-9, the J gene TRBJ2-1; TRBD2 might be the D (6 bases). Germline V gene lookup returns CDR1 SEHNR and CDR2 FQNEAQ (reference sequence). Trimming removed 1 base from V and 10 bases from J, with 26 bases in between. This CDR3 region has 18 residues. The CDR3 sequence: CASSLDGRFPARSIEQFF. DNA for the CDR3: TGTGCCAGCAGCTTAGATGGGAGGTTCCCAGCACGATCGATCGAGCAGTTCTTC.

The genes are TRBV19 and TRBJ1-1, with D hard to call. This CDR3 spans 13 amino acids. Germline-derived CDR1 and CDR2 are LNHDA and SQIVND (reference sequence). V lost 5 bases, J lost 8 bases, and 15 bases lay in between. CDR3 residues: CASSAAGGMEAFF. CDR3 bases: TGTGCCAGTAGTGCCGCGGGTGGGATGGAAGCTTTCTTT.

The V and J genes are TRBV19 and TRBJ2-1; 8 positions agree with TRBD2. The CDR3 loop spans 18 amino acids. Germline V gene lookup returns CDR1 LNHDA and CDR2 SQIVND (reference sequence). The V gene end was trimmed by 5 bases and the J gene end by 4 bases; junction bases not matched to a gene: 16. The CDR3 region is CASSSGGIAKLAYNEQFF. In DNA, the CDR3 is TGTGCCAGTAGTTCGGGGGGGATAGCGAAACTAGCATACAATGAGCAGTTCTTC. Combining the CDR3 with reference TRBV19 and TRBJ2-1 gives the whole variable domain DGGITQSPKYLFRKEGQNVTLSCEQNLNHDAMYWYRQDPGQGLRLIYYSQIVNDFQKGDIAEGYSVSREKKESFPLTVTSAQKNPTAFYLCASSSGGIAKLAYNEQFFGPGTRLTVL.

The chain links TRBV20-1 to TRBJ1-5, with TRBD1 matching 7 bases. Trimming took 3 bases from V and 1 from J; bases not matched to a gene: 6. CDR3 length equals 15 residues. Germline V gives CDR1 DFQATT, CDR2 SNEGSKA (reference sequence). The CDR3 nucleotides are TGCAGTGCTAGTCAGGGGGTTGGCAGCAATCAGCCCCAGCATTTT. Its protein is CSASQGVGSNQPQHF.

V is TRBV6-2 or TRBV6-3 and J is TRBJ2-1; 16 bases align to TRBD2. The CDR3 spans 18 residues. Germline V gene sequence: CDR1 MNHEY, CDR2 SVGEGT. The trim removed 5 bases at V and 7 bases at J, leaving 11 bases unmatched. The CDR3 spells CASSPGTSGRARRNEQFF. In DNA form, the CDR3 reads TGTGCCAGCAGTCCCGGGACTAGCGGGAGGGCCCGTCGGAATGAGCAGTTCTTC.

Only one count was recorded for this clone. This rearrangement joins TRBV5-4 to TRBJ1-6; D unclear. Trimming removed 0 bases at V and 9 bases at J, with 10 bases between. Germline V gene data show CDR1 as SGHNT and CDR2 as YYREEE (reference sequence). The CDR3 is 14 residues long. Here the CDR3 reads CASSLAAGFSPLHF. DNA of the CDR3: TGTGCCAGCAGCTTGGCGGCGGGGTTTTCACCCCTCCACTTT.

There are a few counts of this clone. The chain employs TRBV5-6 and TRBJ1-2; D is undetermined. The CDR3 has 12 amino acids. V was trimmed by 6 bases and J by 2 bases, leaving 8 bases between them. Germline assignment: CDR1 SGHDT and CDR2 YYEEEE. DNA of the CDR3: TGTGCCAGCACCGGGAGAAACTATGGCTACACCTTC. It yields the protein CASTGRNYGYTF.

This clone was observed a single time. The V call is TRBV27, the J call TRBJ1-1; the match to TRBD1 covers 7 bases. The CDR3 is made up of 14 amino acids. J gave up 1 base and V 6 bases, and 5 bases lay outside the gene matches. Per the germline V gene, CDR1 is MNHEY and CDR2 is SMNVEV (reference sequence). The CDR3 loop is CASRSGGTNTEAFF. The CDR3 DNA sequence: TGTGCCAGCAGGTCAGGGGGAACGAACACTGAAGCTTTCTTT.

The rearrangement joins TRBV6-2 or TRBV6-3 to TRBJ1-1; D uncertain. This CDR3 is 17 amino acids long. Germline V gene lookup returns CDR1 MNHEY and CDR2 SVGEGT. Trimming pared 0 bases from V and 4 bases from J, leaving 18 bases between. The CDR3, as DNA: TGTGCCAGCAGTTACTCCTACCATGACATCCGCTCCACTGAAGCTTTCTTT. Translating it yields CASSYSYHDIRSTEAFF.

A few counts support this clone. V is TRBV6-1 and J is TRBJ1-3; D not resolved. Germline-derived CDR1 and CDR2 are MNHNS and SASEGT. The CDR3 length is 13 residues. Trimming stripped 2 bases from V and 2 bases from J, with 4 bases between. The CDR3 sequence is CASSELPGNTIYF. As DNA, the CDR3 is TGTGCCAGCAGTGAACTCCCTGGAAACACCATATATTTT.

The rearrangement links TRBV4-2 to TRBJ2-5; TRBD1 matches 8 bases. The germline CDR1 and CDR2 sequences are LGHNA and YNFKEQ. Losses at the gene ends were 5 bases for V and 4 bases for J; bases not matched to a gene: 12. CDR3 length: 16 amino acids. This CDR3 reads CASSSPAGGRLETQYF. The DNA of the CDR3 is TGTGCCAGCAGCTCCCCGGCAGGGGGCAGATTAGAGACCCAGTACTTC.

This clone was seen only once. V is TRBV28 and J is TRBJ1-5, with 7 bases matching TRBD1. With V trimmed by 2 bases and J by 1 base, 8 bases remained unmatched. The CDR3 is made up of 17 amino acids. Germline-derived CDR1 and CDR2 are MDHEN and SYDVKM. The DNA for the CDR3 is TGTGCCAGCAGTTTAAGAGCCTCGGGACAGAGCAATCAGCCCCAGCATTTT. It encodes CASSLRASGQSNQPQHF.

V usage is TRBV25-1 and J usage is TRBJ1-1, with unresolved D. CDR3 size: 14 residues. The germline gives CDR1 MGHDK, CDR2 SYGVNS. V lost 1 base and J lost 4, with 10 bases in between. Here the CDR3 DNA reads TGTGCCAGCAGTGAATCCCCGGGAAGCACTGAAGCTTTCTTT. Translated, it gives CASSESPGSTEAFF.

Notes on this clone: The sample carries other DNA sequences with the same CDR3. The chain joins TRBV19 to TRBJ1-1; a possible D gene is TRBD1 (6 bases). Germline CDR1 is LNHDA and CDR2 is SQIVND (reference sequence). The V end was cut by 5 bases, the J end by 0 bases, with 10 bases between. CDR3 length equals 14 residues. CDR3 nucleotides: TGTGCCAGTAGTCGGCAGGGGTTGAACACTGAAGCTTTCTTT. This translates into CASSRQGLNTEAFF.

This chain joins TRBV6-2 or TRBV6-3 and TRBJ1-1; D is possibly TRBD1 (6 bases). The CDR3 contains 14 residues. V shed 3 bases and J shed 6 bases, with 14 bases lying between them. Germline assignment: CDR1 MNHEY and CDR2 SVGEGT. DNA for the CDR3: TGTGCCAGCAGTTATCCGGGACAATACGCTGAAGCTTTCTTT. Amino acid sequence: CASSYPGQYAEAFF.

The chain links TRBV14 to TRBJ1-1, with D tentatively TRBD1 (6 bases). With 4 bases removed from V and 6 bases from J, the gap between germline ends came to 15 bases. CDR3 size: 14 residues. Germline V gene data show CDR1 as SGHDN and CDR2 as FVKESK. Here the CDR3 reads CASSPRGGEAEAFF. In nucleotides, the CDR3 is TGTGCCAGCAGCCCAAGGGGGGGCGAGGCTGAAGCTTTCTTT.

The J gene is TRBJ2-2, the V gene TRBV7-2, with 12 bases aligning to TRBD2. Trimming at V came to 3 bases and at J to 6 bases, leaving 8 bases not matched to a gene. In germline, CDR1 is SGHTA, CDR2 FQGNSA. This CDR3 contains 17 residues. CDR3 DNA: TGTGCCAGCAGCTTGGCCCTCCTAGCGGGGGGGGCCGGGGAGCTGTTTTTT. Its translation: CASSLALLAGGAGELFF.

This chain connects TRBV6-5 to TRBJ1-1, with D unclear. CDR3 length: 13 amino acids. V dropped 8 bases and J dropped 2 bases, with 12 bases sitting between them. Germline values: CDR1 MNHEY, CDR2 SVGAGI. CDR3 region: CASLEGANTEAFF. The CDR3 nucleotides read TGTGCCAGCTTAGAGGGCGCAAACACTGAAGCTTTCTTT.

This clone showed up just a few times. This sequence joins TRBV27 and TRBJ1-6; D not resolved. The germline V gene encodes CDR1 MNHEY and CDR2 SMNVEV (reference sequence). The CDR3 has 15 amino acids. V was trimmed by 5 bases and J by 5 bases, leaving 13 bases between them. The DNA of the CDR3 is TGTGCCAGCAGTAAAGGAGCTTACGATAATTCACCCCTCCACTTT. Its translation: CASSKGAYDNSPLHF.

The chain is built from TRBV6-5 and TRBJ1-1; D may be TRBD1 (5 bases). Per the germline V gene, CDR1 is MNHEY and CDR2 is SVGAGI. CDR3 size: 16 residues. V gave up 2 bases and J gave up 0 bases, with 13 bases separating them. CDR3 DNA sequence: TGTGCCAGCAGTTACGGACACCTCCCAATGAACACTGAAGCTTTCTTT. This encodes CASSYGHLPMNTEAFF.

This chain connects TRBV5-5 to TRBJ1-5; D remains unclear. The CDR3 runs 13 residues. Germline CDR1 reads SGHKS; CDR2 reads YYEKEE (reference sequence). Trimming left V 3 bases short and J 4 bases short, with 8 bases between. The CDR3 DNA is TGTGCCAGCAGCTCCCAGGAAAATCAGCCCCAGCATTTT. Amino acids: CASSSQENQPQHF.

This clone is a singleton in its sample. In nucleotides, the CDR3 is TGTGCCAGCACCAGTAGCGGGGGACAATACAATGAGCAGTTCTTC. Protein sequence: CASTSSGGQYNEQFF. This chain joins TRBV27 and TRBJ2-1; 9 bases map to TRBD2. Germline lookup yields CDR1 MNHEY and CDR2 SMNVEV (reference sequence). Unmatched junction bases numbered 8, after V lost 7 bases and J lost 4 bases. The length of the CDR3 is 15 residues.